The 24 T cell receptor beta chains listed next were all sequenced from one sample in a study of blood T cell repertoires in COVID-19. Produced via immunoSEQ multiplex PCR; TCRdb's table is partial and in-frame only. The table lists around 250,000 clones, roughly 85% of them singletons. Material for sequencing was PBMCs or T cells enriched from blood (not recorded which). The receptors were sampled from a woman aged 45-60 years who had been exposed to COVID-19.

This clone was detected once. This chain joins TRBV19 and TRBJ1-2; 9 positions match TRBD1. The J segment lost 10 bases and the V segment lost 7 bases, leaving 13 bases of the junction unmatched. This CDR3 region has 14 residues. CDR1 is LNHDA and CDR2 is SQIVND in the germline V gene (reference sequence). CDR3 residues: CASTPSQGARIYTF. The CDR3 nucleotides read TGTGCCAGTACCCCCTCACAGGGGGCCCGGATCTACACCTTC.

For this clone: Additional DNA sequences in this sample encode the identical CDR3. The chain has TRBV18 and TRBJ1-4; 8 bases align to TRBD1. CDR3 length equals 14 residues. With 2 bases clipped from V and 8 bases from J, the junction kept 4 bases outside the gene matches. Germline values: CDR1 KGHSH, CDR2 LQKENI. This CDR3 reads CASSPGQGREKLFF. The DNA for the CDR3 is TGTGCCAGCTCACCAGGACAGGGAAGAGAAAAACTGTTTTTT.

The chain employs TRBV4-2 and TRBJ1-1; possibly TRBD1 for D (5 bases). The CDR3 spans 14 residues. The germline V gene encodes CDR1 LGHNA and CDR2 YNFKEQ. V was pared by 5 bases and J by 4 bases, with 14 bases between. Here the CDR3 reads CASSGRGGATEAFF. DNA for the CDR3: TGTGCCAGCAGCGGCCGGGGCGGGGCCACTGAAGCTTTCTTT.

The rearrangement joins TRBV5-8 to TRBJ1-1; possible D gene TRBD1, 6 bases. The CDR3 runs to 16 residues. Trimming cost V 0 bases and J 5 bases, with 17 bases left between them. Per germline, CDR1 SGHTS and CDR2 YDEGEE. The CDR3: CASSLAWGGRGTEAFF. CDR3 sequence (DNA): TGTGCCAGCAGCTTGGCGTGGGGGGGGCGCGGGACTGAAGCTTTCTTT. The full variable domain, with the rest looked up from reference TRBV5-8 and TRBJ1-1, is EAGVTQSPTHLIKTRGQQATLRCSPISGHTSVYWYQQALGLGLQFLLWYDEGEERNRGNFPPRFSGRQFPNYSSELNVNALELEDSALYLCASSLAWGGRGTEAFFGQGTRLTVV.

There are many counts of this clone. The chain carries TRBV4-2 and TRBJ1-1, with no clear D. The CDR3 has 14 amino acids. The ends were cut back, 4 bases at V and 2 bases at J, with 11 bases in the middle. CDR1 is LGHNA and CDR2 is YNFKEQ in the germline V gene. The CDR3 region is CASSLHRTNTEAFF. CDR3 sequence (DNA): TGTGCCAGCAGCCTCCACCGAACTAACACTGAAGCTTTCTTT.

The J gene is TRBJ2-5, the V gene TRBV5-1, with D possibly TRBD1 on 6 matching bases. The CDR3 consists of 15 residues. Germline CDR1 is SGHRS and CDR2 is YFSETQ. Trimming stripped 0 bases from V and 1 base from J, with 10 bases between. CDR3 in DNA: TGCGCCAGCAGCTTGGGTTGGACAGTCCAAGAGACCCAGTACTTC. Translated: CASSLGWTVQETQYF.

The chain recombines TRBV2 with TRBJ1-2, with TRBD1 identical over 8 bases. After removal of 8 bases from V and 0 bases from J, the junction contained 5 bases not matched to a gene. The CDR3 runs 14 residues. Germline assignment: CDR1 SNHLY and CDR2 FYNNEI. In DNA form, the CDR3 reads TGTGCCAGCGGGACAGGTGAAGCTAACTATGGCTACACCTTC. Its protein product is CASGTGEANYGYTF.

The rearrangement uses TRBV29-1 and TRBJ1-1, with 7 nucleotides matching TRBD1. Trimming cost V 7 bases and J 10 bases; bases outside gene matches: 9. The CDR3 spans 11 residues. Germline CDR1 is SQVTM and CDR2 is ANQGSEA. CDR3 region: CSAGTDTRAFF. In DNA form, the CDR3 reads TGCAGCGCTGGGACAGATACGCGAGCTTTCTTT.

V is TRBV19 and J is TRBJ2-7, with TRBD1 matching over 11 bases. V lost 5 bases, J lost 2 bases, and 8 bases stayed unmatched. In germline, CDR1 is LNHDA, CDR2 SQIVND (reference sequence). The CDR3 has 16 amino acids. CDR3 bases: TGTGCCAGTAGTCCTAGGACAGGGGGCTTGCCCTACGAGCAGTACTTC. It yields the protein CASSPRTGGLPYEQYF. Combining the CDR3 with reference TRBV19 and TRBJ2-7 gives the whole variable domain DGGITQSPKYLFRKEGQNVTLSCEQNLNHDAMYWYRQDPGQGLRLIYYSQIVNDFQKGDIAEGYSVSREKKESFPLTVTSAQKNPTAFYLCASSPRTGGLPYEQYFGPGTRLTVT.

This clone was detected once. The chain has TRBV18 and TRBJ1-5, with a tentative D call TRBD1 (6 bases). CDR3 size: 14 residues. Germline V gene sequence: CDR1 KGHSH, CDR2 LQKENI. Between the trimmed V and J ends, which lost 6 bases and 3 bases, there was a span of 12 bases. In DNA form, the CDR3 reads TGTGCCAGCTCTCTTCAGGGGAACAATCAGCCCCAGCATTTT. This translates into CASSLQGNNQPQHF.

The chain has TRBV5-5 and TRBJ1-3; the D gene is possibly TRBD1 (6 bases). The germline V gene encodes CDR1 SGHKS and CDR2 YYEKEE (reference sequence). The V end was cut by 7 bases, the J end by 0 bases, with 14 bases between. There are 15 residues in the CDR3. The CDR3 loop is CASRPGGLSGNTIYF. The CDR3, as DNA: TGTGCCAGCCGGCCGGGGGGGCTCTCTGGAAACACCATATATTTT.

The J gene is TRBJ1-1, the V gene TRBV6-5; 7 bases fit TRBD1. The junction had 6 bases not matched to a gene; V was cut back by 7 bases and J by 1 base. CDR3 length: 14 amino acids. From germline, CDR1 is MNHEY and CDR2 SVGAGI. The CDR3 bases are TGTGCCAGCATAAGGGGACAGAAGAACACTGAAGCTTTCTTT. Encoded protein: CASIRGQKNTEAFF.

This clone has just a few counts. The chain carries TRBV5-5 and TRBJ1-2, with D possibly being TRBD1 (5 bases). Deletions cut 4 bases from V and 1 base from J, with 17 bases between. Germline V gene lookup returns CDR1 SGHKS and CDR2 YYEKEE (reference sequence). CDR3 length equals 16 residues. CDR3 amino acids: CASSVSQGGNNYGYTF. In DNA form, the CDR3 reads TGTGCCAGCAGCGTAAGCCAGGGAGGGAATAACTATGGCTACACCTTC.

The V and J genes are TRBV6-5 and TRBJ1-4; D is possibly TRBD1 (5 bases). This CDR3 contains 14 residues. V was shortened by 6 bases and J by 3 bases, with 11 bases between the two germline ends. Germline loops: CDR1 MNHEY, CDR2 SVGAGI. CDR3 sequence reads: CASRSTGANEKLFF. CDR3 nucleotide sequence: TGTGCCAGCAGAAGTACAGGCGCTAATGAAAAACTGTTTTTT.

This chain joins TRBV5-4 and TRBJ1-4; maybe TRBD1 (5 bases). Germline lookup yields CDR1 SGHNT and CDR2 YYREEE (reference sequence). The CDR3 totals 15 residues. V shed 4 bases and J shed 4 bases, with 14 bases lying between them. The CDR3, as DNA: TGTGCCAGCAGCCTTGATAGGGACTATAATGAAAAACTGTTTTTT. It translates to CASSLDRDYNEKLFF.

This clone was detected only once. CDR3: CASSIRQISGNTIYF. The CDR3 DNA follows: TGTGCCAGTAGTATACGCCAGATCTCTGGAAACACCATATATTTT. The rearrangement joins TRBV19 to TRBJ1-3; unclear D gene. The V and J ends lost 2 bases and 0 bases respectively, with 8 bases between them. The germline V gene has CDR1 LNHDA and CDR2 SQIVND (reference sequence). This CDR3 has 15 residues.

The chain recombines TRBV5-4 with TRBJ2-1, with TRBD1 matching over 12 bases. This CDR3 has 16 residues. CDR1 and CDR2 (germline): SGHNT, YYREEE (reference sequence). Trimming at V came to 4 bases and at J to 6 bases, leaving 8 bases not matched to a gene. CDR3 sequence reads: CASSAGQGARGNEQFF. As DNA, the CDR3 is TGTGCCAGCAGCGCGGGACAGGGGGCGAGGGGCAATGAGCAGTTCTTC.

The gene calls are TRBV29-1 and TRBJ1-5, with TRBD1 matching 7 bases. J lost 7 bases, V lost 3 bases, and 6 bases had no gene match. The germline CDR1 and CDR2 sequences are SQVTM and ANQGSEA. CDR3 length: 13 residues. The DNA of the CDR3 is TGCAGCGTTGATACAGGGGTGGGACAGCCCCAGCATTTT. It yields the protein CSVDTGVGQPQHF.

The chain has TRBV28 and TRBJ2-7, with a tentative D call TRBD2 (5 bases). The CDR3 extends over 15 amino acids. V lost 6 bases to trimming and J lost 0 bases, with 15 bases between them. CDR1 is MDHEN, CDR2 SYDVKM, per germline. The CDR3 region is CASSWTLSSSYEQYF. CDR3 DNA: TGTGCCAGCAGCTGGACTCTCTCCAGCTCCTACGAGCAGTACTTC.

This chain uses TRBV5-8 with TRBJ1-3; 10 bases match TRBD1. V lost 4 bases and J lost 0; bases outside the gene matches: 4. This CDR3 has 16 residues. Germline V gene data show CDR1 as SGHTS and CDR2 as YDEGEE. This CDR3 reads CASSGDRGYSGNTIYF. The CDR3 bases are TGTGCCAGCAGCGGGGACAGGGGATACTCTGGAAACACCATATATTTT.

V gene TRBV18 combines with J gene TRBJ1-4; D is perhaps TRBD1 (5 bases). The V end lost 2 bases, the J end lost 8 bases, and 12 bases lay between the germline ends. In germline, CDR1 is KGHSH, CDR2 LQKENI. This CDR3 is 14 amino acids long. Here the CDR3 reads CASSPRAGREKLFF. CDR3 coding DNA: TGTGCCAGCTCACCAAGGGCAGGGCGAGAAAAACTGTTTTTT.

V gene TRBV7-9 combines with J gene TRBJ1-5; possibly TRBD1 for D (5 bases). Trimming left V 5 bases short and J 3 bases short, with 11 bases between. The CDR3 consists of 14 residues. CDR1 SEHNR and CDR2 FQNEAQ come from the germline V gene (reference sequence). The chain's CDR3 is CASSTQGPNQPQHF. In DNA, the CDR3 is TGTGCCAGCAGCACGCAGGGTCCCAATCAGCCCCAGCATTTT.

The chain carries TRBV5-8 and TRBJ1-5; a possible D gene is TRBD1 (6 bases). From germline, CDR1 is SGHTS and CDR2 YDEGEE. Trimming removed 4 bases at V and 4 bases at J, with 15 bases between. CDR3 length equals 15 residues. CDR3 sequence (DNA): TGTGCCAGCAGCCCCGGACAGTTCGAGAATCAGCCCCAGCATTTT. It encodes CASSPGQFENQPQHF.

The V gene is TRBV28, the J gene TRBJ1-5, with a weak D call TRBD1 (5 bases). V was shortened by 7 bases and J by 1 base, with 17 bases between the two germline ends. The germline CDR1 and CDR2 sequences are MDHEN and SYDVKM. The CDR3 contains 16 residues. The CDR3: CASNGGGSGSNQPQHF. The CDR3 DNA follows: TGTGCCAGCAATGGGGGAGGGAGCGGGAGCAATCAGCCCCAGCATTTT.